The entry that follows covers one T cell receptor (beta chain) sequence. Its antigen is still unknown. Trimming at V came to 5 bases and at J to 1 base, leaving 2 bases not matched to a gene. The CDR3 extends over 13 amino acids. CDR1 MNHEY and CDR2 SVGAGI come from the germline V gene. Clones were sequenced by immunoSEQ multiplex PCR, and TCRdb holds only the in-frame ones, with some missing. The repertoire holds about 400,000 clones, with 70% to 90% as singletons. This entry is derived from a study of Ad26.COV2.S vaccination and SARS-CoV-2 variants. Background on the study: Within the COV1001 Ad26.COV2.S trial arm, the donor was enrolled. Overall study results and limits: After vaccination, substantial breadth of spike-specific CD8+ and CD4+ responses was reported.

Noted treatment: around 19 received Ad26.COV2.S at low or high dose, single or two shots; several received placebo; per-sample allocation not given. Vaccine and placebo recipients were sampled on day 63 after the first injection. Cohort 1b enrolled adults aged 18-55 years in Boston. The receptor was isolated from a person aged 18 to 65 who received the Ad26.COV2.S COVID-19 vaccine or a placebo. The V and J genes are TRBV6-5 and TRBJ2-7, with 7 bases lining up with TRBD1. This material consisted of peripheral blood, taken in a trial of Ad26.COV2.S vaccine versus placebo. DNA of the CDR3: TGTGCCAGCAGTCCCAGGGGGTCCTACGAGCAGTACTTC. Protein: CASSPRGSYEQYF.